These T cell receptor beta chains were read from a single sample in a study of shared clonotypes between healthy human individuals. Using immunoSEQ multiplex PCR, the repertoire was profiled, and TCRdb retains in-frame clones only, with some absent. The sample shows roughly 500,000 clones, 90% to 97% of them seen only once. What was sequenced was naive CD4+ T cells sorted from blood. The source of these receptors is a woman aged 30 to 39 in good health. CDR3s include the opening cysteine and the closing phenylalanine or tryptophan. The order of the fields is J gene, D gene, clone size, V gene, CDR3 protein, CDR3 DNA. The D gene is left open where the match is weak. The size field is filled for only some rows; it gives once, few, many or a size class.

TRBJ2-2 | - | - | TRBV5-4 | CASSLDTGELFF | TGTGCCAGCAGCCTGGACACCGGGGAGCTGTTTTTT
TRBJ2-5 | - | - | TRBV25-1 | CASEQETQYF | TGTGCCAGCGAACAAGAGACCCAGTACTTC
TRBJ1-1 | - | - | TRBV5-8 | CASSLGSLNTEAFF | TGTGCCAGCAGCTTGGGCAGCTTGAACACTGAAGCTTTCTTT
TRBJ1-5 | TRBD1 | - | TRBV6-4 | CASSATTGNQPQHF | TGTGCCAGCAGTGCGACGACAGGGAATCAGCCCCAGCATTTT
TRBJ1-2 | TRBD1 | - | TRBV19 | CASSPRTGENYGYTF | TGTGCCAGTAGTCCTCGGACAGGGGAAAACTATGGCTACACCTTC
TRBJ2-1 | - | - | TRBV5-4 | CASSLGATNSYNEQFF | TGTGCCAGCAGCTTGGGAGCGACAAACTCCTACAATGAGCAGTTCTTC
TRBJ2-7 | - | - | TRBV5-4 | CASSLEYSGNTGQYF | TGTGCCAGCAGCTTGGAGTATAGCGGAAACACGGGGCAGTACTTC
TRBJ2-5 | - | - | TRBV29-1 | CSVVLFRQGGETQYF | TGCAGCGTTGTCCTTTTCCGGCAGGGGGGAGAGACCCAGTACTTC
TRBJ2-7 | - | once | TRBV5-1 | CASSLRQPAYEQYF | TGCGCCAGCAGCTTGCGGCAGCCAGCCTACGAGCAGTACTTC
TRBJ2-7 | - | - | TRBV2 | CASSEAALVNEQYF | TGTGCCAGCAGTGAAGCCGCGCTAGTGAATGAGCAGTACTTC
TRBJ1-2 | - | - | TRBV2 | CASSVLGANYGYTF | TGTGCCAGCAGTGTGCTAGGGGCGAACTATGGCTACACCTTC
TRBJ1-1 | TRBD1 | - | TRBV18 | CASSPEGGRTEAFF | TGTGCCAGCTCACCTGAAGGGGGCCGGACTGAAGCTTTCTTT
TRBJ1-4 | - | - | TRBV6-1 | CASSEPELQATNEKLFF | TGTGCCAGCAGTGAACCGGAGTTACAGGCAACTAATGAAAAACTGTTTTTT
TRBJ2-7 | - | - | TRBV20-1 | CSARAGSEQYF | TGCAGTGCTAGAGCGGGGTCCGAGCAGTACTTC
TRBJ2-5 | - | - | TRBV7-9 | CASSHRVQETQYF | TGTGCCAGCAGCCACAGGGTCCAAGAGACCCAGTACTTC
TRBJ1-2 | - | - | TRBV27 | CASKLHGGFGYGYTF | TGTGCCAGCAAGCTCCACGGGGGGTTCGGCTATGGCTACACCTTC
TRBJ1-1 | TRBD1 | - | TRBV28 | CASWGTVNMNTEAFF | TGTGCCAGCTGGGGGACAGTTAACATGAACACTGAAGCTTTCTTT
TRBJ2-5 | TRBD1 | - | TRBV5-1 | CASSLAGQGQTQYF | TGCGCCAGCAGCTTGGCGGGACAGGGGCAGACCCAGTACTTC
TRBJ1-5 | TRBD1 | - | TRBV4-1 | CASSQGGRGQVNQPQHF | TGCGCCAGCAGCCAAGGGGGCAGGGGGCAGGTCAATCAGCCCCAGCATTTT
TRBJ1-5 | - | - | TRBV28 | CASSLNTDYQPQHF | TGTGCCAGCAGTTTAAATACAGATTATCAGCCCCAGCATTTT
TRBJ2-7 | TRBD1 | once | TRBV5-1 | CASSFTGDRPYEQYF | TGCGCCAGCAGCTTCACAGGGGACAGGCCCTACGAGCAGTACTTC
TRBJ2-1 | - | - | TRBV15 | CATSGGTPNEQFF | TGTGCCACCAGCGGTGGGACACCCAATGAGCAGTTCTTC
TRBJ1-5 | - | - | TRBV6-1 | CASSEARGRRGNQPQHF | TGTGCCAGCAGTGAAGCGAGAGGGAGAAGGGGCAATCAGCCCCAGCATTTT
TRBJ2-7 | - | - | TRBV7-2 | CASSLDYSSEQYF | TGTGCCAGCAGCTTAGATTATAGCTCCGAGCAGTACTTC
TRBJ2-1 | - | - | TRBV29-1 | CSVPWGAFYNEQFF | TGCAGCGTGCCCTGGGGGGCCTTCTACAATGAGCAGTTCTTC
TRBJ1-1 | - | few | TRBV27 | CASSLGGKNTEAFF | TGTGCCAGCAGTTTAGGCGGGAAGAACACTGAAGCTTTCTTT
TRBJ1-1 | - | - | TRBV5-1 | CASRVESEAFF | TGCGCCAGCAGGGTGGAAAGCGAAGCTTTCTTT
TRBJ2-7 | TRBD2 | - | TRBV28 | CASSLGGRAPYEQYF | TGTGCCAGCAGTCTCGGAGGGAGGGCCCCCTACGAGCAGTACTTC
TRBJ2-7 | - | - | TRBV5-4 | CASSLSTGSSYEQYF | TGTGCCAGCAGCTTGTCAACGGGAAGCTCCTACGAGCAGTACTTC
TRBJ2-7 | - | - | TRBV7-8 | CASSYEREQYF | TGTGCCAGCAGCTATGAACGGGAGCAGTACTTC
TRBJ1-1 | - | - | TRBV28 | CASSLVAPENTEAFF | TGTGCCAGCAGTTTAGTTGCACCAGAGAACACTGAAGCTTTCTTT
TRBJ2-6 | - | - | TRBV7-3 | CASSSRMVLGSGANVLTF | TGTGCCAGCAGCTCCCGAATGGTCCTAGGGTCTGGGGCCAACGTCCTGACTTTC
TRBJ1-1 | TRBD1 | once | TRBV27 | CASSLLDRVNTEAFF | TGTGCCAGCAGTTTATTGGACAGGGTGAACACTGAAGCTTTCTTT
TRBJ2-2 | - | - | TRBV7-3 | CASSLPYTGELFF | TGTGCCAGCAGCTTACCTTACACCGGGGAGCTGTTTTTT
TRBJ1-2 | TRBD1 | - | TRBV5-1 | CASSLVTGVAHQGYTF | TGCGCCAGCAGCTTGGTCACAGGGGTCGCCCACCAGGGCTACACCTTC